The subject of this entry is one T cell receptor (beta chain). These data come from a study of blood T cell repertoires in COVID-19. Study-level information: Whether acute or convalescent, the COVID-19 samples came from the United States, Italy and Spain. Sources were T cells, B-cell-depleted T cells, or PBMCs; the material itself was cDNA or gDNA.

Per the study methods: By means of reference gene primer amplification, nucleated cell counts were estimated. Method: immunoSEQ multiplex PCR; TCRdb's copy keeps in-frame clones and lacks some. D and trimming were read from the DNA, whereas the V and J calls and clone size are those reported in that table. The sample lists nearly 110,000 clones; under 95% were seen once. Germline V lookup: CDR1 MNHEY, CDR2 SVGEGT. Germline trimming cut 6 bases from V and 4 bases from J; bases unmatched to any gene: 12. This CDR3 is 17 amino acids long. This sequence originates from a young woman with acute or convalescent COVID-19. Sample: peripheral blood. The chain couples TRBV6-2 or TRBV6-3 to TRBJ1-6; 7 nucleotides agree with TRBD1. CDR3 in amino acids: CASSRARTGRYNSPLHF. CDR3 DNA: TGTGCCAGCAGCCGCGCCCGGACAGGAAGATATAATTCACCCCTCCACTTT.